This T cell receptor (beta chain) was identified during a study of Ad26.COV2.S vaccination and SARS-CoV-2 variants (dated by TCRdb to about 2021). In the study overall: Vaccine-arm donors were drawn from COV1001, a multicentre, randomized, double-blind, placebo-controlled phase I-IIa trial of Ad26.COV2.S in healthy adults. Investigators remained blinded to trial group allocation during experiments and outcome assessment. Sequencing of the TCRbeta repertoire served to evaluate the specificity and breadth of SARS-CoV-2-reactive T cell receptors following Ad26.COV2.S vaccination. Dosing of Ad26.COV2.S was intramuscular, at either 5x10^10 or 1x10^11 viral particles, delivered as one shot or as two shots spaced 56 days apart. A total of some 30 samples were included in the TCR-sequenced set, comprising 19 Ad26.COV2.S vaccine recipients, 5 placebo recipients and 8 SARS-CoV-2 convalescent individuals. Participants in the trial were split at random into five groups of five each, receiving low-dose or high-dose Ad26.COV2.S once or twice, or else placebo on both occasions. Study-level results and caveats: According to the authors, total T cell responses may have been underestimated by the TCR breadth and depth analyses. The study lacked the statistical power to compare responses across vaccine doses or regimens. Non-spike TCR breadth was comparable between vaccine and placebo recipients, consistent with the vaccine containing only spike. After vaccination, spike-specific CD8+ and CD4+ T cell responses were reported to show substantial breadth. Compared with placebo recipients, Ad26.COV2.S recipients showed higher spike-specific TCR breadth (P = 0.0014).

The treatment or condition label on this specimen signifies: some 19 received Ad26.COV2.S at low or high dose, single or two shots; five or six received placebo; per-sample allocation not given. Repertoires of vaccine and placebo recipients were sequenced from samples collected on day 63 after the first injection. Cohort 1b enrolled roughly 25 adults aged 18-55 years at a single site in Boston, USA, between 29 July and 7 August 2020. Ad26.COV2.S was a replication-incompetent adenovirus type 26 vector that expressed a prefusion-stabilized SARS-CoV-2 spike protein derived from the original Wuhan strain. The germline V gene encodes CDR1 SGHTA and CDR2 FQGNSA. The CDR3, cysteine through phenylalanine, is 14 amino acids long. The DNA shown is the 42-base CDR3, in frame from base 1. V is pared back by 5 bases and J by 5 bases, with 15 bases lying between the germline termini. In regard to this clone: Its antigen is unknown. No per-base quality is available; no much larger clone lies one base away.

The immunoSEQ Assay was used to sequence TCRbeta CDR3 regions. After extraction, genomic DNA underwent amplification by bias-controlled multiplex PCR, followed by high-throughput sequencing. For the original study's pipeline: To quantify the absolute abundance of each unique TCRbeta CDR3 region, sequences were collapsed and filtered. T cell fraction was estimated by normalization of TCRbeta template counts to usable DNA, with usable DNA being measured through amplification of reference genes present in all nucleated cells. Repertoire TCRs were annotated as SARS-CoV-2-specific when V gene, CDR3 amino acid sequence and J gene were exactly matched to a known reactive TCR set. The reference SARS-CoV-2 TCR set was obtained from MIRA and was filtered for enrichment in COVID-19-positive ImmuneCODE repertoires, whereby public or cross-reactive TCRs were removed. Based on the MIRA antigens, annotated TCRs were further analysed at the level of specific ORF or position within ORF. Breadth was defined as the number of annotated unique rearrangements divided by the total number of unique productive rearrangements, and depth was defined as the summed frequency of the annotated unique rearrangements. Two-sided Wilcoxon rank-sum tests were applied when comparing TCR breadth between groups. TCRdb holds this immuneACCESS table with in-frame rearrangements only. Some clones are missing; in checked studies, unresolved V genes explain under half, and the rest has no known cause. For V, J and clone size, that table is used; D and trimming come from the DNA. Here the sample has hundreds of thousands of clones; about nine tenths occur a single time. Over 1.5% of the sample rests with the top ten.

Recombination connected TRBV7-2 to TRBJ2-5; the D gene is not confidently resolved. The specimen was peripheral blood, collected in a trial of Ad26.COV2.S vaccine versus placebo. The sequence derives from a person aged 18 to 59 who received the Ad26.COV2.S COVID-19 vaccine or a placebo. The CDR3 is CASSPTRGLETQYF. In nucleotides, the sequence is TGTGCCAGCAGCCCCACCCGCGGCCTGGAGACCCAGTACTTC. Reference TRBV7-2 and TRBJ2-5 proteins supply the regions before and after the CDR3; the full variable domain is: GAGVSQSPSNKVTEKGKDVELRCDPISGHTALYWYRQSLGQGLEFLIYFQGNSAPDKSGLPSDRFSAERTGGSVSTLTIQRTQQEDSAVYLCASSPTRGLETQYFGPGTRLLVL.